Listed below are T cell receptor beta chains from one sample, sequenced in a study of cytomegalovirus exposure and HLA in healthy donors. The assay was immunoSEQ multiplex PCR, and TCRdb's table has in-frame clones only and misses some. The table shows roughly 76,000 clones, with approximately 95% occurring only once. What was sequenced was PBMCs. Receptor source: a man between 18 and 35 years old in good health and CMV-seropositive. Each CDR3 is given without its conserved first and last residue. Fields, in order: V gene, J gene, clone size, CDR3 protein. Expanded clones get a size class; other rows say once, few or many, or leave the size out.

>TRBV7-3|TRBJ2-3|NA
ASSNTGGATQY
>TRBV6-6|TRBJ2-5|NA
ATLQTDQETQY
>TRBV6-4|TRBJ1-2|once
VSTWGVNYGYT
>TRBV7-2|TRBJ2-7|NA
ASSLGASGISYEQY
>TRBV6-9|TRBJ2-7|NA
ASRRIAAPPEQY
>TRBV27|TRBJ2-7|once
ASSLEWGVTYEQY
>TRBV28|TRBJ2-2|NA
ASSSHRESGELF
>TRBV6-1|TRBJ1-2|once
ASSDRGRKGYT
>TRBV7-2|TRBJ1-1|NA
ASSLIRENTEAF
>TRBV5-6|TRBJ1-4|NA
ASSFFRTGNEKLF
>TRBV29-1|TRBJ2-7|NA
SVVRGQSSYEQY
>TRBV5-1|TRBJ2-7|once
ASSLAGGPDEQY
>TRBV19|TRBJ2-7|NA
ASSPGGAYEQY
>TRBV28|TRBJ1-1|NA
ASSFRGLRDTEAF
>TRBV5-1|TRBJ2-7|few
ASSVSGLKTYEQY
>TRBV11-2|TRBJ2-7|few
ASSRNRGYEQY
>TRBV28|TRBJ2-2|NA
ASRRGTSTGELF
>TRBV14|TRBJ2-1|NA
ASSKPSGRIYNEQF
>TRBV6-1|TRBJ2-7|NA
ATQGQGGSYEQY
>TRBV5-5|TRBJ1-3|NA
ASSLSGNTIY
>TRBV18|TRBJ2-6|NA
ASSDSGVGANVLT
>TRBV4-2|TRBJ1-2|NA
ASSRGRDGYT
>TRBV6-6|TRBJ2-3|NA
ASRTGTTDTQY
>TRBV10-3|TRBJ2-7|NA
AISESSGTYEQY
>TRBV18|TRBJ1-1|NA
ASSPPGAKTEAF
>TRBV7-6|TRBJ2-3|NA
ASSLLPSGATDTQY
>TRBV28|TRBJ1-1|NA
ASSGYSGSTEAF
>TRBV5-1|TRBJ2-7|NA
ASSPLTGVRDEQY
>TRBV19|TRBJ2-1|NA
ASTQGYEQF
>TRBV28|TRBJ2-2|NA
ASRARQGWRELF
>TRBV29-1|TRBJ1-5|NA
SVVSGGNQPQH
>TRBV5-1|TRBJ1-3|NA
ASSLGRSGNTIY
>TRBV6-1|TRBJ2-1|NA
ASSEGDRGLLF
>TRBV18|TRBJ2-1|once
ASSQFGSTGSWPLKREQF
>TRBV29-1|TRBJ2-7|NA
SVGRDNSYEQY
>TRBV19|TRBJ1-1|NA
ASSRDPNTEAF
>TRBV28|TRBJ1-5|once
ASSWPGNQPQH
>TRBV6-5|TRBJ1-1|NA
ASSYRVNTEAF
>TRBV7-3|TRBJ2-1|NA
ASRKPGRSYNEQF
>TRBV30|TRBJ2-3|NA
AWTTGQLTDTQY
>TRBV15|TRBJ1-2|NA
ATSRDHRDLTYGYT
>TRBV15|TRBJ2-7|NA
ATSSLAGVRY
>TRBV9|TRBJ2-2|NA
ASSLLRAGTGELF
>TRBV10-3|TRBJ1-2|NA
ANENYGYT
>TRBV7-9|TRBJ2-4|NA
ASSPSGRGDIQY
>TRBV7-9|TRBJ2-1|NA
ASSLGGTRNEQF
>TRBV27|TRBJ1-4|NA
ASSLSGAYEKLF
>TRBV23-1|TRBJ1-2|NA
ASSQSRGDGSGYT
>TRBV30|TRBJ2-7|few
AWRVAYEQY
>TRBV6-5|TRBJ2-3|NA
ASSYSGYFGTDTQY
>TRBV19|TRBJ1-2|NA
ASSWQGDSNYGYT
>TRBV6-1|TRBJ2-1|NA
ASRSAERQF
>TRBV2|TRBJ2-3|NA
ASRRTGTIHTDTQY
>TRBV27|TRBJ2-3|NA
ASSPSGRRTDTQY
>TRBV6-5|TRBJ2-7|NA
ASSSSGGTYEQY